A single T cell receptor beta chain is shown here with its context. Sequencing used immunoSEQ multiplex PCR; TCRdb keeps in-frame clones, though not all of them. The sample lists about 59,000 clones, around 85% occurring once. The data belong to a study of blood T cell repertoires in COVID-19. Germline V gene lookup returns CDR1 MNHEY and CDR2 SMNVEV (reference sequence). The CDR3 extends over 13 amino acids. Trimming took 5 bases from V and 7 from J, leaving 11 bases between them. The chain joins TRBV27 to TRBJ2-2; possible D gene TRBD2, 5 bases. The source of this sequence is a woman in her 70s with acute or convalescent COVID-19. Sequencing input: peripheral blood. The DNA for the CDR3 is TGTGCCAGCAGTCGCGGACTCTACGGGGAGCTGTTTTTT. Amino acid sequence: CASSRGLYGELFF.